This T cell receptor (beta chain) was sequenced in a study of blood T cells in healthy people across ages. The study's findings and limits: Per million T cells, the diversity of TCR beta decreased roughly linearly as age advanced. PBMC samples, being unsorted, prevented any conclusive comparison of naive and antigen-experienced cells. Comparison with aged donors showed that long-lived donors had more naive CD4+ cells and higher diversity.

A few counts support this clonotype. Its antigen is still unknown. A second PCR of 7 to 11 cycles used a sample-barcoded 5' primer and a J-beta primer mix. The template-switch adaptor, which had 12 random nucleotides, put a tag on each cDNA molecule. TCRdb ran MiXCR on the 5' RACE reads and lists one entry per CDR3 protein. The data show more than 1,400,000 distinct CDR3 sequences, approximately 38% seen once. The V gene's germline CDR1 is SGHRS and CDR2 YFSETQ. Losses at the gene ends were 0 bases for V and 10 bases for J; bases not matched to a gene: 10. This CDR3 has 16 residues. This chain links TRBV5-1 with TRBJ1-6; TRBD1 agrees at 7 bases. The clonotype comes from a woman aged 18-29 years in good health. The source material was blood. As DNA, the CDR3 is TGCGCCAGCAGCTTGGAGGTGACAGGGACTGGGTCACCCCTCCACTTT. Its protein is CASSLEVTGTGSPLHF.